Below, 10 T cell receptor beta chains from the same sample are listed, as sequenced in a study of blood T cell repertoires in COVID-19. The assay was immunoSEQ multiplex PCR, and TCRdb's table has in-frame clones only and misses some. The table lists 200,000 to 250,000 clones, 65% to 90% of them singletons. The source material was peripheral blood. The receptors come from a man in his forties or fifties with active or convalescent COVID-19.

V and J are TRBV5-1 and TRBJ2-1; 10 bases map to TRBD1. This CDR3 contains 17 residues. Trimming took 4 bases from V and 8 from J; bases not matched to a gene: 15. The V gene's germline CDR1 is SGHRS and CDR2 YFSETQ. The CDR3 coding sequence is TGCGCCAGCAGCATCTCTCTCGACAGGGGGCTCAGGCATGAGCAGTTCTTC. Its translation is CASSISLDRGLRHEQFF.

This clone was counted a few times. The genes are TRBV4-1 and TRBJ1-1, with D possibly matching TRBD1 (5 bases). Germline-derived CDR1 and CDR2 are MGHRA and YSYEKL. V shed 6 bases and J shed 5 bases, with 13 bases lying between them. CDR3 length equals 13 residues. CDR3 in amino acids: CASSFQGRTEAFF. The CDR3 DNA sequence: TGCGCCAGCAGTTTTCAGGGTAGGACTGAAGCTTTCTTT.

V is TRBV21-1 and J is TRBJ2-1; the table's D call TRBD1 went unverified against the DNA. TRBV21-1 is assigned pseudogene status. The CDR3 is made up of 16 amino acids. CDR3 nucleotide sequence: TGTGCCAGCAGCAAAGACTACAGGGGTTTGGACAATGAGCAGTTCTTC. Amino acids: CASSKDYRGLDNEQFF.

V and J are TRBV7-2 and TRBJ1-5; 9 bases line up with TRBD1. CDR1 is SGHTA, CDR2 FQGNSA, per germline. The CDR3 sequence is 16 residues long. J gave up 2 bases and V 5 bases, and 7 bases lay outside the gene matches. The CDR3: CASSPTGGAGNQPQHF. Here the CDR3 DNA reads TGTGCCAGCAGCCCTACAGGGGGCGCGGGCAATCAGCCCCAGCATTTT.

This clone was picked up one time. The V call is TRBV2, the J call TRBJ2-7, with 10 bases lining up with TRBD2. The V gene end was trimmed by 7 bases and the J gene end by 4 bases; junction bases not matched to a gene: 13. CDR1 and CDR2 from the germline V gene are SNHLY and FYNNEI. The CDR3 extends over 16 amino acids. The DNA of the CDR3 is TGTGCCAGCACGGAGCTAGCGGGAGTAGGTCGGTACGAGCAGTACTTC. Translated, it gives CASTELAGVGRYEQYF.

This chain joins TRBV6-5 and TRBJ1-1; perhaps TRBD1 as D (6 bases). Trimming left V 6 bases short and J 6 bases short, with 17 bases between. Looked up from germline, CDR1 is MNHEY and CDR2 is SVGAGI. The CDR3 sequence is 14 residues long. In DNA, the CDR3 is TGTGCCAGCAGCGATAGACAGGTTAGGGCTGAAGCTTTCTTT. Encoded protein: CASSDRQVRAEAFF.

The chain recombines TRBV25-1 with TRBJ1-1; tentatively, D is TRBD1 (5 bases). V was shortened by 5 bases and J by 6 bases, with 19 bases between the two germline ends. The CDR3 totals 15 residues. Germline CDR1 and CDR2: MGHDK and SYGVNS. The CDR3 bases are TGTGCCAGCAGTCTAGGAGGGGTAGGGGCCTCTGAAGCTTTCTTT. It translates to CASSLGGVGASEAFF.

In this sample, this clone turned up once. This chain links TRBV18 with TRBJ2-1; 14 nucleotides match TRBD2. The CDR3 contains 18 residues. Unmatched junction bases numbered 9, after V lost 6 bases and J lost 2 bases. Germline V gene data show CDR1 as KGHSH and CDR2 as LQKENI. This chain's CDR3 is CASSRRTSGGLTYNEQFF. DNA of the CDR3: TGTGCCAGCTCGCGAAGGACTAGCGGGGGGCTTACCTACAATGAGCAGTTCTTC.

The J gene is TRBJ2-1, the V gene TRBV19; TRBD2 agrees at 9 bases. Unmatched junction bases numbered 11, after V lost 4 bases and J lost 10 bases. The germline gives CDR1 LNHDA, CDR2 SQIVND (reference sequence). The CDR3 has 15 residues. CDR3 amino acids: CASSSGGAGVYEQFF. The CDR3 nucleotides are TGTGCCAGTAGTAGCGGGGGGGCCGGAGTCTACGAGCAGTTCTTC.

The chain couples TRBV5-1 to TRBJ2-5; no definite D call. V shed 0 bases and J shed 2 bases, with 5 bases lying between them. The CDR3 sequence is 13 residues long. Germline-derived CDR1 and CDR2 are SGHRS and YFSETQ. The CDR3 loop is CASSLEQQETQYF. The CDR3 DNA follows: TGCGCCAGCAGCTTGGAACAGCAAGAGACCCAGTACTTC. Complete variable domain (other parts from reference TRBV5-1 and TRBJ2-5): KAGVTQTPRYLIKTRGQQVTLSCSPISGHRSVSWYQQTPGQGLQFLFEYFSETQRNKGNFPGRFSGRQFSNSRSEMNVSTLELGDSALYLCASSLEQQETQYFGPGTRLLVL.